A selection of T cell receptor beta chains follows, all from one sample in a study of T-cell memory formation after mild COVID-19. MiXCR was run by TCRdb on the 5' RACE reads, yielding one entry per CDR3 protein. The data contain 350,000 to 400,000 distinct CDR3 sequences, roughly 21% of them singletons. The sample consisted of PBMCs or a T cell subset sorted from them (not recorded which). The receptors originated from an adult woman who had mild COVID-19 (a few samples of this study predate the infection). Cell type and time point are not known. The CDR3 runs from the conserved cysteine through the conserved F or W. A D gene is named only where the DNA matches it firmly.

CASSGGQNTYEQYF | TRBV2 | TRBD1 | TRBJ2-7
CATYDAFYGYTF | TRBV24-1 | . | TRBJ1-2
CASSQEVLAAYEQYF | TRBV4-2 | TRBD2 | TRBJ2-7
CASSFQPNYGYTF | TRBV5-1 | . | TRBJ1-2
CASSVGTGGPYEQYF | TRBV9 | TRBD1 | TRBJ2-7
CATSFGTGGVETQYF | TRBV24-1 | TRBD1 | TRBJ2-5
CASITGTAINYEQYF | TRBV6-2/TRBV6-3 | TRBD1 | TRBJ2-7
CASSSYTGGETQYF | TRBV7-9 | TRBD1 | TRBJ2-5
CASSQPNTGELFF | TRBV3-1 | . | TRBJ2-2
CASSPPRQDTQYF | TRBV11-2 | . | TRBJ2-3
CASSYSVLTYNEQFF | TRBV6-5 | . | TRBJ2-1
CASSPRSGIMGEQFF | TRBV3-1 | TRBD2 | TRBJ2-1
CASNNENFRDTHEQYF | TRBV21-1 | . | TRBJ2-7
CATSNAVGLAGDWDEQFF | TRBV15 | TRBD2 | TRBJ2-1
CASSQGYRWTEAFF | TRBV4-3 | . | TRBJ1-1
CASSGSGGLGELFF | TRBV11-2 | . | TRBJ2-2
CSVGSRTDTQYF | TRBV29-1 | . | TRBJ2-3
CASSLTGTEHYEQYF | TRBV12-3/TRBV12-4 | TRBD1 | TRBJ2-7